The 5 T cell receptor beta chains below all came from one sample that was sequenced in a study of lymphopenia after photon versus proton radiotherapy. TCRdb keeps only in-frame clones here, not all; method: immunoSEQ multiplex PCR. The sample contains roughly 25,000 clones, around nine tenths of which appear only once. The sequenced sample was peripheral blood, obtained from a patient treated with photon-based radiotherapy. The receptor set was obtained from a woman between 50 and 59 years old with cholangiocarcinoma.

This rearrangement joins TRBV4-3 to TRBJ1-6; 7 nucleotides match TRBD1. The V gene end was trimmed by 1 base and the J gene end by 4 bases; junction bases not matched to a gene: 7. The CDR3 loop spans 17 amino acids. Germline V lookup: CDR1 LGHNA, CDR2 YSLEER. The CDR3 here is CASSQAAPGQYNSPLHF. DNA for the CDR3: TGCGCCAGCAGCCAAGCTGCCCCGGGACAGTATAATTCACCCCTCCACTTT.

As for this clone: An end of the junction differs from the germline gene, which may be a read error. This sequence joins TRBV7-7 and TRBJ1-3; possible D gene TRBD1, 5 bases. CDR3 length: 13 residues. Germline CDR1 is SSHAT and CDR2 is FNYEAQ (reference sequence). The CDR3 region is CASSLGGSDTIYF. In DNA, the CDR3 is TGTGCTAGCAGCTTGGGGGGTTCGGACACCATATATTTT.

The chain combines TRBV18 with TRBJ1-2, with TRBD1 identical over 8 bases. The CDR3 extends over 15 amino acids. J gave up 1 base and V 3 bases, and 4 bases lay outside the gene matches. Looked up from germline, CDR1 is KGHSH and CDR2 is LQKENI. Here the CDR3 reads CASSPPGQGNYGYTF. Here the CDR3 DNA reads TGTGCCAGCTCACCCCCCGGACAGGGTAACTATGGCTACACCTTC.

The chain employs TRBV6-5 and TRBJ1-4, with 7 positions matching TRBD1. Germline V gives CDR1 MNHEY, CDR2 SVGAGI. The ends lost 6 bases at V and 5 bases at J; junction bases unmatched: 9. This CDR3 spans 15 amino acids. The CDR3 protein is CASRIRDSSNEKLFF. The CDR3 DNA sequence: TGTGCCAGCAGGATACGGGACAGTTCCAATGAAAAACTGTTTTTT.

The genes are TRBV6-5 and TRBJ1-1, with D possibly being TRBD1 (5 bases). This CDR3 region has 13 residues. V gave up 2 bases and J gave up 1 base, with 5 bases separating them. Germline V gene sequence: CDR1 MNHEY, CDR2 SVGAGI. Here the CDR3 DNA reads TGTGCCAGCAGTTACGGGGGGAACACTGAAGCTTTCTTT. Its translation is CASSYGGNTEAFF.